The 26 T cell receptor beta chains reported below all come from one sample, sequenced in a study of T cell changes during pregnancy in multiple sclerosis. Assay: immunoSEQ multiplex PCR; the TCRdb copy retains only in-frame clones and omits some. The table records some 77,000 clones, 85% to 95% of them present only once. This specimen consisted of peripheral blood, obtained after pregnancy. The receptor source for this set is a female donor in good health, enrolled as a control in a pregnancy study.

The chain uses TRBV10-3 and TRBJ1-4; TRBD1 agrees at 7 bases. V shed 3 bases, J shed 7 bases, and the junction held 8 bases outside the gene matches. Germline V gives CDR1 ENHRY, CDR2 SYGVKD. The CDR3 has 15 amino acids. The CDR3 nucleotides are TGTGCCATCAGTGATGACAGGGTTCAGGGTGAAAAACTGTTTTTT. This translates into CAISDDRVQGEKLFF.

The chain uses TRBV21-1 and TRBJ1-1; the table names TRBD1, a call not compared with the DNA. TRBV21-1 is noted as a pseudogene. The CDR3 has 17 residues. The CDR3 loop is CASSKAGQGGCSTEAFF. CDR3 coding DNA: TGTGCCAGCAGCAAAGCGGGACAGGGTGGATGCAGCACTGAAGCTTTCTTT.

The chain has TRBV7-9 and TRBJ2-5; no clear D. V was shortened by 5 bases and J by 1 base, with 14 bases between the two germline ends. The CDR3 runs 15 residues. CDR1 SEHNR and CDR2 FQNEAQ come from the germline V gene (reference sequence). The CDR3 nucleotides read TGTGCCAGCAGCCCCGAGGAGCGCATCCAAGAGACCCAGTACTTC. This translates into CASSPEERIQETQYF.

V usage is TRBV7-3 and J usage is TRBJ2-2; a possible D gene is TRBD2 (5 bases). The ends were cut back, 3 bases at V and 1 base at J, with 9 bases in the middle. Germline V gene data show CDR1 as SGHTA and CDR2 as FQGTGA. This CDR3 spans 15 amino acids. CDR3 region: CASSFDYLNTGELFF. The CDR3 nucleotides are TGTGCCAGCAGCTTTGACTACTTGAACACCGGGGAGCTGTTTTTT.

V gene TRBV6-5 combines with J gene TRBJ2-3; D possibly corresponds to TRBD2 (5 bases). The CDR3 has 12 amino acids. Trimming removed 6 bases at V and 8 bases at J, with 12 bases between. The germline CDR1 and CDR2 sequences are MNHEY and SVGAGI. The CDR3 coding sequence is TGTGCCAGCAGGCCCCGGGCGGGTACGCAGTATTTT. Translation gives CASRPRAGTQYF.

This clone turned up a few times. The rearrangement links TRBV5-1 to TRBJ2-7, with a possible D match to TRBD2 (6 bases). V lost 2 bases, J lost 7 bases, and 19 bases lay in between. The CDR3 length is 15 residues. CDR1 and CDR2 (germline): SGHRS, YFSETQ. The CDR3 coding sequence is TGCGCCAGCAGCTTCCGGCCTTTCTCCGGGGGTGAGCAGTACTTC. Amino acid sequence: CASSFRPFSGGEQYF.

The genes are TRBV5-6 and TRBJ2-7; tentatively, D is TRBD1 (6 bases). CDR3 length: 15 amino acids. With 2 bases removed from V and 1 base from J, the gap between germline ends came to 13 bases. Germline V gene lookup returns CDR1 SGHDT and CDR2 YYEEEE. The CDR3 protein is CASSFEGDLSYEQYF. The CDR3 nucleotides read TGTGCCAGCAGCTTCGAGGGGGACCTATCCTACGAGCAGTACTTC.

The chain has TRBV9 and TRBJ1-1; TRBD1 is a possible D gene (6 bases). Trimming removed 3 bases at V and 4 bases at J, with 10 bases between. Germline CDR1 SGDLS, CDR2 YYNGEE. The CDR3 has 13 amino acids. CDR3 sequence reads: CASSEQGGTEAFF. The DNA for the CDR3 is TGTGCCAGCAGCGAACAGGGTGGCACTGAAGCTTTCTTT.

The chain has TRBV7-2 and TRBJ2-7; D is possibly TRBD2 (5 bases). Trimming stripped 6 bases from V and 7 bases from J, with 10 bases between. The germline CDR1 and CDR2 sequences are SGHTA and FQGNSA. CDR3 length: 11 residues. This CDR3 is CASSSSGEQYF. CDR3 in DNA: TGTGCCAGCAGTTCGTCGGGAGAGCAGTACTTC.

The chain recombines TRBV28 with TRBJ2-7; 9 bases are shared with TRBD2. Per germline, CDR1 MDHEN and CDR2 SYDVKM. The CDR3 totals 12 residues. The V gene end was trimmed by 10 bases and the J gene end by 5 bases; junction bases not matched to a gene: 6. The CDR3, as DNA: TGTGCCATTAGCGGGAGAAGCGACGAGCAGTACTTC. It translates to CAISGRSDEQYF.

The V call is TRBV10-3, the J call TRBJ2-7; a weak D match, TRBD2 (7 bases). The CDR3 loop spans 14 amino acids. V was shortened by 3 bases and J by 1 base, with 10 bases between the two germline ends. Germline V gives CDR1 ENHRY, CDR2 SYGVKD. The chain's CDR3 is CAISDRGASYEQYF. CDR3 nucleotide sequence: TGTGCCATCAGTGACCGGGGGGCATCCTACGAGCAGTACTTC.

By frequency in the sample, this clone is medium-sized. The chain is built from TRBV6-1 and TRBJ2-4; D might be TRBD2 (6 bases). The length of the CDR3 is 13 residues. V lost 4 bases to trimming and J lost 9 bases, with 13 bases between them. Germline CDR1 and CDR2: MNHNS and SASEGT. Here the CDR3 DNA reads TGTGCCAGCAGTGGAGGGGCGGAGGGCATTCAGTACTTC. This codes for CASSGGAEGIQYF.

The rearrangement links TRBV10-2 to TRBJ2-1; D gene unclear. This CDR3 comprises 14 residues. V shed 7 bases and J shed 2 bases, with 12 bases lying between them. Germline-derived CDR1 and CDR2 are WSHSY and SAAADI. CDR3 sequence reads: CASTAFLTYNEQFF. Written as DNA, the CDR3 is TGCGCCAGCACTGCGTTCCTTACCTACAATGAGCAGTTCTTC.

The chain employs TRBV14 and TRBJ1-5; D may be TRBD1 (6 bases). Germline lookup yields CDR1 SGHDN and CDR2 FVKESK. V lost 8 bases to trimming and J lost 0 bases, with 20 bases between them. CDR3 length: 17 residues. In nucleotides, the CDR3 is TGTGCCAGCCCTCCCGGGCAGGGGCCTTATAGCAATCAGCCCCAGCATTTT. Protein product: CASPPGQGPYSNQPQHF. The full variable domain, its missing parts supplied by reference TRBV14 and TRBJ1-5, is EAGVTQFPSHSVIEKGQTVTLRCDPISGHDNLYWYRRVMGKEIKFLLHFVKESKQDESGMPNNRFLAERTGGTYSTLKVQPAELEDSGVYFCASPPGQGPYSNQPQHFGDGTRLSIL.

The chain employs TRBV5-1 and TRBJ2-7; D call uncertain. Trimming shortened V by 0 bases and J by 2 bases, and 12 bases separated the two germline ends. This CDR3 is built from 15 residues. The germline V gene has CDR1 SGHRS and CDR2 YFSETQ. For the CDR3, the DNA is TGCGCCAGCAGCTTGGGCCAATCAGGTACCTACGAGCAGTACTTC. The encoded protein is CASSLGQSGTYEQYF. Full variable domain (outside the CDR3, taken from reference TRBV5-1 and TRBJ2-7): KAGVTQTPRYLIKTRGQQVTLSCSPISGHRSVSWYQQTPGQGLQFLFEYFSETQRNKGNFPGRFSGRQFSNSRSEMNVSTLELGDSALYLCASSLGQSGTYEQYFGPGTRLTVT.

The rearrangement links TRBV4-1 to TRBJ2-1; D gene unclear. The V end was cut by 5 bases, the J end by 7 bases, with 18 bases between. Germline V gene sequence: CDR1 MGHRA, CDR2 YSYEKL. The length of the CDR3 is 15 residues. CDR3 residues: CASSATITVRNEQFF. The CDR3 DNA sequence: TGCGCCAGCAGCGCCACTATTACCGTCCGAAATGAGCAGTTCTTC.

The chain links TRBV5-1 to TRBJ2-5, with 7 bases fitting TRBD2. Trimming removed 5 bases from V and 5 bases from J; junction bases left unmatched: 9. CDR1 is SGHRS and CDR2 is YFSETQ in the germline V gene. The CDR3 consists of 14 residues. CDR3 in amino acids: CASRPDTGRETQYF. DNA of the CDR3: TGCGCCAGCAGACCGGACACCGGGAGGGAGACCCAGTACTTC.

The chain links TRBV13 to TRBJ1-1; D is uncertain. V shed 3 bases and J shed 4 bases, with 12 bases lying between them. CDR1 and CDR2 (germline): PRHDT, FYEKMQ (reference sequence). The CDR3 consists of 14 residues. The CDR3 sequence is CASSLGTRPTEAFF. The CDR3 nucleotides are TGTGCCAGCAGCTTGGGCACCCGGCCCACTGAAGCTTTCTTT.

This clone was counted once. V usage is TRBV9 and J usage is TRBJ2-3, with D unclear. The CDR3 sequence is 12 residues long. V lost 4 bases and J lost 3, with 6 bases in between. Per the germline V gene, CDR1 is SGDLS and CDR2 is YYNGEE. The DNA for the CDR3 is TGTGCCAGCAGCACTCAAACAGATACGCAGTATTTT. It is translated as CASSTQTDTQYF.

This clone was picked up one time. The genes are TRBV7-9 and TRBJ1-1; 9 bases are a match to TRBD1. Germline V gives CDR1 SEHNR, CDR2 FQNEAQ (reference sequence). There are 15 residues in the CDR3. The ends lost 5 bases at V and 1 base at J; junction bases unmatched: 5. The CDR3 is CASSPGQGGNTEAFF. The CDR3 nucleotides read TGTGCCAGCAGCCCGGGACAGGGCGGGAACACTGAAGCTTTCTTT.

CDR3 region: CASHRQASTDTQYF. The CDR3, as DNA: TGTGCCAGCCATCGACAAGCTAGCACAGATACGCAGTATTTT. The gene calls are TRBV2 and TRBJ2-3; no clear D. The germline V and J ends were trimmed by 8 bases and 0 bases, with 12 bases remaining between them. In germline, CDR1 is SNHLY, CDR2 FYNNEI. This CDR3 region has 14 residues.

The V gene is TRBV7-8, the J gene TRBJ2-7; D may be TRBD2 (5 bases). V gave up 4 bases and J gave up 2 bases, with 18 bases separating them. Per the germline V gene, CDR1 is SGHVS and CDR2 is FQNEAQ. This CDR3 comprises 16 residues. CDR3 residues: CASSSLSRTVAYEQYF. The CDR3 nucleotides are TGTGCCAGCAGCTCCCTTAGCAGGACTGTAGCCTACGAGCAGTACTTC.

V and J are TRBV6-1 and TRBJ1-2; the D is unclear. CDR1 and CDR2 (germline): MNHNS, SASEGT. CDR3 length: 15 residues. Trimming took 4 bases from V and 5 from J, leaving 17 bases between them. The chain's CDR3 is CASSAPGQLGYGYTF. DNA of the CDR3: TGTGCCAGCAGTGCCCCAGGTCAACTAGGGTATGGCTACACCTTC.

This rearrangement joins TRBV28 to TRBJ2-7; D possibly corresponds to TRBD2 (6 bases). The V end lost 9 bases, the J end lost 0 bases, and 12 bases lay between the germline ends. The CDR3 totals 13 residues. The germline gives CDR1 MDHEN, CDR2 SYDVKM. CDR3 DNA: TGTGCCAGTCAGGACTACAGCTCCTACGAGCAGTACTTC. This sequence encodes CASQDYSSYEQYF.

The CDR3 DNA reads as TGTGCCAGCAGCCGCGGACTAGCGGGGGGGATCGATGAGCAGTTCTTC. Protein sequence: CASSRGLAGGIDEQFF. This chain joins TRBV7-3 and TRBJ2-1; 15 nucleotides agree with TRBD2. This CDR3 spans 16 amino acids. V gave up 5 bases and J gave up 8 bases; unmatched junction bases: 7. CDR1 is SGHTA and CDR2 is FQGTGA in the germline V gene.

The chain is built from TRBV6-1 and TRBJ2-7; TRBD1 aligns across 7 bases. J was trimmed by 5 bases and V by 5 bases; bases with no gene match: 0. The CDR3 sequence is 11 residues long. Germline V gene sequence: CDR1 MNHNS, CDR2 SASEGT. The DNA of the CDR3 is TGTGCCAGCAGTCAGGGGGACGAGCAGTACTTC. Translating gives CASSQGDEQYF.